The 27 T cell receptor beta chains presented below share a single source sample, sequenced in a study of T-cell reconstitution after alpha-beta-depleted transplantation in children. Using unique molecular identifiers, the investigators prepared the TCRbeta library. TCRdb itself ran the PCR reads through MiXCR, one entry per CDR3 protein. The sample lists some 590,000 distinct CDR3 sequences; roughly a tenth were seen once. The sample was PBMCs from the stem cell graft donor, taken from the stem cell graft. These receptors all stem from a human donor who donated a stem cell graft to a child with acute myeloid leukemia.

This clonotype appeared a few times. The rearrangement uses TRBV14 and TRBJ2-5; D could derive from TRBD1 or TRBD2 (5 bases each). The CDR3 runs to 18 residues. V gave up 0 bases and J gave up 0 bases, with 17 bases separating them. Germline loops: CDR1 SGHDN, CDR2 FVKESK. CDR3 nucleotides: TGTGCCAGCAGCCAAGAAGGGGTCCGGGGCTTGTACCAAGAGACCCAGTACTTC. The encoded protein is CASSQEGVRGLYQETQYF. Full variable domain (remainder filled in from reference TRBV14 and TRBJ2-5): EAGVTQFPSHSVIEKGQTVTLRCDPISGHDNLYWYRRVMGKEIKFLLHFVKESKQDESGMPNNRFLAERTGGTYSTLKVQPAELEDSGVYFCASSQEGVRGLYQETQYFGPGTRLLVL.

The table lists this clonotype with a few counts. The chain is built from TRBV12-3 or TRBV12-4 and TRBJ1-1; no clear D gene. The V gene lost 6 bases and the J gene lost 4 bases, with 9 bases spanning the gap. The CDR3 extends over 12 amino acids. CDR3 bases: TGTGCCAGCAGCAGCTTGGGCACTGAAGCTTTCTTT. This codes for CASSSLGTEAFF.

This clonotype was seen ten or more times. This chain links TRBV9 with TRBJ2-2; D gene ambiguous. The CDR3 contains 14 residues. V was trimmed by 5 bases and J by 2 bases, leaving 10 bases between them. In germline, CDR1 is SGDLS, CDR2 YYNGEE. CDR3 DNA: TGTGCCAGCAGAACCGCTCCAAACACCGGGGAGCTGTTTTTT. It is translated as CASRTAPNTGELFF.

This rearrangement joins TRBV12-3 or TRBV12-4 to TRBJ2-1; 9 bases agree with TRBD2. V was clipped by 7 bases and J by 2 bases; unmatched bases: 6. This CDR3 comprises 15 residues. CDR3 coding DNA: TGTGCCAGCACCTTGGGACTAGCCCCCTACAATGAGCAGTTCTTC. Encoded protein: CASTLGLAPYNEQFF.

The gene calls are TRBV4-3 and TRBJ2-2; no clear D. Trimming pared 1 base from V and 8 bases from J, leaving 8 bases between. CDR1 and CDR2 from the germline V gene are LGHNA and YSLEER. CDR3 length: 13 residues. CDR3 region: CASSQGYIGELFF. The CDR3 region has the DNA TGCGCCAGCAGCCAAGGGTATATAGGGGAGCTGTTTTTT.

There are a few counts of this clonotype. The CDR3 DNA reads TGCAGTGCTAAGGCTAGCGGGAGGTTCGCAGATACGCAGTATTTT. It is translated as CSAKASGRFADTQYF. V usage is TRBV20-1 and J usage is TRBJ2-3, with 11 bases that match TRBD2. CDR3 length equals 15 residues. Germline V gene sequence: CDR1 DFQATT, CDR2 SNEGSKA (reference sequence). Trimming took 4 bases from V and 4 from J; bases not matched to a gene: 7.

J is TRBJ2-2 and V is TRBV20-1, with D possibly matching TRBD1 (6 bases). This CDR3 contains 13 residues. CDR1 DFQATT and CDR2 SNEGSKA come from the germline V gene (reference sequence). The V end lost 2 bases, the J end lost 4 bases, and 8 bases lay between the germline ends. The CDR3 region is CSARKGVTGELFF. In DNA, the CDR3 is TGCAGTGCTAGAAAGGGGGTCACCGGGGAGCTGTTTTTT.

This clonotype was counted only a few times. V usage is TRBV5-1 and J usage is TRBJ2-3; no definite D call. This CDR3 comprises 13 residues. The germline CDR1 and CDR2 sequences are SGHRS and YFSETQ. V lost 1 base and J lost 5, with 8 bases in between. CDR3 protein: CASSLSIGDTQYF. DNA for the CDR3: TGCGCCAGCAGCTTGTCTATAGGAGATACGCAGTATTTT.

In this sample, this clonotype turned up a few times. CDR3 protein: CASSERELFF. CDR3 nucleotides: TGTGCCAGCAGTGAGAGGGAGCTGTTTTTT. The chain uses TRBV2 and TRBJ2-2; unclear D gene. Germline V gene lookup returns CDR1 SNHLY and CDR2 FYNNEI. This CDR3 spans 10 amino acids. The V end was cut by 3 bases, the J end by 9 bases, with 2 bases between.

A few counts support this clonotype. This sequence joins TRBV21-1 and TRBJ2-3; the table gives TRBD1 as D, unverified against the DNA. TRBV21-1 is noted as a pseudogene. This CDR3 is built from 17 residues. The CDR3 nucleotides are TGTGCCAGCAGCACCAAGACACCCGGACAGATCACAGATACGCAGTATTTT. It specifies CASSTKTPGQITDTQYF.

This chain uses TRBV5-1 with TRBJ2-6, with TRBD2 matching 8 bases. Germline V gene data show CDR1 as SGHRS and CDR2 as YFSETQ. V was clipped by 0 bases and J by 0 bases; unmatched bases: 5. The CDR3 runs to 18 residues. CDR3 amino acids: CASSLEAGGPSGANVLTF. For the CDR3, the DNA is TGCGCCAGCAGCTTGGAGGCGGGAGGTCCCTCTGGGGCCAACGTCCTGACTTTC.

In its sample, this clonotype was seen many times. The chain employs TRBV28 and TRBJ2-7; TRBD1 agrees at 7 bases. Germline-derived CDR1 and CDR2 are MDHEN and SYDVKM. This CDR3 region has 13 residues. The trim removed 5 bases at V and 2 bases at J, leaving 3 bases unmatched. This CDR3 reads CASSTTGTYEQYF. CDR3 nucleotide sequence: TGTGCCAGCAGTACGACAGGGACCTACGAGCAGTACTTC. The whole variable domain, filled in from reference TRBV28 and TRBJ2-7, reads DVKVTQSSRYLVKRTGEKVFLECVQDMDHENMFWYRQDPGLGLRLIYFSYDVKMKEKGDIPEGYSVSREKKERFSLILESASTNQTSMYLCASSTTGTYEQYFGPGTRLTVT.

This clonotype has a handful of counts. This chain links TRBV28 with TRBJ2-4; 10 bases are shared with TRBD2. The CDR3 totals 18 residues. CDR1 is MDHEN, CDR2 SYDVKM, per germline. V dropped 6 bases and J dropped 3; count of bases not matched to a gene: 14. The CDR3 region is CASSPRAGLADIKNIQYF. The CDR3 bases are TGTGCCAGCAGCCCTAGAGCTGGACTAGCGGACATCAAAAACATTCAGTACTTC.

This clonotype was observed a handful of times. This chain joins TRBV11-2 and TRBJ2-1, with 14 bases identical to TRBD2. Per the germline V gene, CDR1 is SGHAT and CDR2 is FQNNGV. V was clipped by 5 bases and J by 7 bases; unmatched bases: 7. The CDR3 covers 16 residues. CDR3: CASSPRLAGGPNEQFF. In DNA, the CDR3 is TGTGCCAGCAGCCCCAGACTAGCGGGAGGGCCTAATGAGCAGTTCTTC.

This chain links TRBV7-2 with TRBJ2-4, with unresolved D. Germline lookup yields CDR1 SGHTA and CDR2 FQGNSA. The CDR3 consists of 12 residues. Trimming took 5 bases from V and 10 from J, leaving 12 bases between them. CDR3 amino acids: CASSPEINIQYF. CDR3 nucleotides: TGTGCCAGCAGCCCCGAGATCAATATTCAGTACTTC.

There are many counts of this clonotype. V and J are TRBV21-1 and TRBJ2-7; the table's D call TRBD1 went unverified against the DNA. TRBV21-1 is a pseudogene segment. The CDR3 covers 17 residues. CDR3 in amino acids: CASSKMLRRPLSYEQYF. DNA for the CDR3: TGTGCCAGCAGCAAAATGTTGAGGAGACCCCTCTCCTACGAGCAGTACTTC.

This clonotype was seen repeatedly, ten times or more. This chain connects TRBV29-1 to TRBJ2-7; TRBD2 matches at 7 bases. Looked up from germline, CDR1 is SQVTM and CDR2 is ANQGSEA. The CDR3 has 13 amino acids. V trimming: 6 bases; J trimming: 3 bases; junction bases outside the gene matches: 8. The CDR3 DNA follows: TGCAGCGTGAAGCGGGACGCCCACTACGAGCAGTACTTC. Translation gives CSVKRDAHYEQYF.

In this sample, this clonotype turned up many times. The V call is TRBV29-1, the J call TRBJ2-1; no clear D. Per the germline V gene, CDR1 is SQVTM and CDR2 is ANQGSEA. Trimming shortened V by 3 bases and J by 4 bases, and 7 bases separated the two germline ends. CDR3 size: 12 residues. Written as DNA, the CDR3 is TGCAGCGTTGAGGCTAAGTACAATGAGCAGTTCTTC. Translated: CSVEAKYNEQFF.

This clonotype has a count of ten or more. V is TRBV12-3 or TRBV12-4 and J is TRBJ2-1, with 10 bases aligning to TRBD2. Unmatched junction bases numbered 8, after V lost 5 bases and J lost 4 bases. The CDR3 runs 16 residues. The CDR3 nucleotides are TGTGCCAGCAGTCCCATAGCGGGAGGTTTATACAATGAGCAGTTCTTC. Amino acid sequence: CASSPIAGGLYNEQFF.

The J gene is TRBJ2-3, the V gene TRBV24-1; 14 bases agree with TRBD2. The V segment lost 10 bases and the J segment 3 bases; nucleotides outside the gene matches: 2. The CDR3 covers 14 residues. The germline gives CDR1 KGHDR, CDR2 SFDVKD. The CDR3 is CATRTSGRTDTQYF. The CDR3, as DNA: TGTGCCACGCGGACTAGCGGGAGGACAGATACGCAGTATTTT.

This clonotype has at least ten counts. The V call is TRBV25-1, the J call TRBJ2-5, with D perhaps matching TRBD2 (5 bases). CDR1 is MGHDK, CDR2 SYGVNS, per germline. V lost 8 bases and J 9 bases, leaving 16 bases between the germline ends. This CDR3 region has 12 residues. The CDR3 DNA reads as TGTGCCAGCCTGGACCGCACCGGGGCCCAGTACTTC. Its protein is CASLDRTGAQYF.

The chain links TRBV5-1 to TRBJ2-3, with 8 bases fitting TRBD1. With V trimmed by 4 bases and J by 0 bases, 4 bases remained unmatched. The V gene's germline CDR1 is SGHRS and CDR2 YFSETQ. The CDR3 has 15 amino acids. CDR3 coding DNA: TGCGCCAGCAGCGGGGGACAGGCGAGCACAGATACGCAGTATTTT. The encoded protein is CASSGGQASTDTQYF.

This clonotype has just a few counts. The V gene is TRBV3-1, the J gene TRBJ2-2, with 12 bases that match TRBD2. The CDR3 loop spans 18 amino acids. J gave up 1 base and V 6 bases, and 9 bases lay outside the gene matches. The V gene's germline CDR1 is LGHDT and CDR2 YNNKEL (reference sequence). CDR3 nucleotide sequence: TGTGCCAGCAGTAAGAGACTAGCGGGAGCTATGAACACCGGGGAGCTGTTTTTT. This translates into CASSKRLAGAMNTGELFF.

This clonotype was seen many times. The chain has TRBV5-5 and TRBJ2-3, with TRBD2 matching over 9 bases. The CDR3 has 17 amino acids. CDR1 is SGHKS and CDR2 is YYEKEE in the germline V gene (reference sequence). The ends lost 6 bases at V and 9 bases at J; junction bases unmatched: 20. CDR3 nucleotide sequence: TGTGCCAGCAATCTGGGGACTAGCTTTAGCCCATCGAGCACGCAGTATTTT. Protein product: CASNLGTSFSPSSTQYF.

The rearrangement uses TRBV9 and TRBJ2-3; D possibly uses TRBD1 or TRBD2 (5 bases each). This CDR3 is built from 15 residues. Trimming removed 1 base at V and 2 bases at J, with 11 bases between. The germline gives CDR1 SGDLS, CDR2 YYNGEE. The CDR3 nucleotides are TGTGCCAGCAGCGTATACGACGGGACCACAGATACGCAGTATTTT. It yields the protein CASSVYDGTTDTQYF.

This clonotype was recorded at least ten times. Written as DNA, the CDR3 is TGTGCCAGCAGCCAAGAGAGTTTCTCTGGAAACACCATATATTTT. Translation gives CASSQESFSGNTIYF. V and J are TRBV4-2 and TRBJ1-3; unclear D gene. Germline CDR1 reads LGHNA; CDR2 reads YNFKEQ. This CDR3 has 15 residues. Trimming cost V 0 bases and J 0 bases, with 6 bases left between them.

This clonotype came up many times. As DNA, the CDR3 is TGTGCCAGCAGTTTAGACAGACTGAACACTGAAGCTTTCTTT. Protein: CASSLDRLNTEAFF. V is TRBV27 and J is TRBJ1-1; maybe TRBD1 (5 bases). V was pared by 2 bases and J by 0 bases, with 7 bases between. Per the germline V gene, CDR1 is MNHEY and CDR2 is SMNVEV (reference sequence). The CDR3 has 14 amino acids.